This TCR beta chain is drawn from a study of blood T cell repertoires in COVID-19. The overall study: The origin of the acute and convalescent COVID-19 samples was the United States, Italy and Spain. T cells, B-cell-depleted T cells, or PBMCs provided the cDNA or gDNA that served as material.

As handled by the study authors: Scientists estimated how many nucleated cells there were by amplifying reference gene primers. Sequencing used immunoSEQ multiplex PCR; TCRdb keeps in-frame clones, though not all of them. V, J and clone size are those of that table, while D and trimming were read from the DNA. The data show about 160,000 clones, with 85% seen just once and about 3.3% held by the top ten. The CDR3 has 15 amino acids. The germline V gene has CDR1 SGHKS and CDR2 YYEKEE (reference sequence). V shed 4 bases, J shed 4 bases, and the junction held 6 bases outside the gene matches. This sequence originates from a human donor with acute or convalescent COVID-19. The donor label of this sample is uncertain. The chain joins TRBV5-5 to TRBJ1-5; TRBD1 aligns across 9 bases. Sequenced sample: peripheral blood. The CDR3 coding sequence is TGTGCCAGCAGCCTCGACGGACAGGGGAATCAGCCCCAGCATTTT. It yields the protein CASSLDGQGNQPQHF.